These T cell receptor beta chains were read from a single sample in a study of CD8 T cells in ankylosing spondylitis. MiXCR, applied by TCRdb to the 5' RACE reads, yields one record per CDR3 protein. This sample has roughly 370,000 distinct CDR3 sequences; approximately 20% occur once, and the top ten carry approximately 15%. The specimen sequenced was blood, either unsorted or a sorted T cell fraction (not recorded which). These receptors originate from a male donor with ankylosing spondylitis. Each CDR3 is given with its conserved first and last residue. A D gene is named only where the DNA matches it firmly. Clone size, where shown, is once, few, many, or a class for clones that have expanded.

V gene	clone size	D gene	J gene	CDR3 length	CDR3 protein	CDR3 DNA
TRBV3-1	-	-	TRBJ2-4	15	CASSSRRGVENIQYF	TGTGCCAGCAGCTCAAGACGCGGGGTCGAAAACATTCAGTACTTC
TRBV7-8	-	TRBD2	TRBJ2-7	14	CASSRPSGTYEQYF	TGTGCCAGTTCCAGGCCTAGCGGGACCTACGAGCAGTACTTC
TRBV11-2	-	-	TRBJ2-7	15	CASSFWGLQAYEQYF	TGTGCCAGCAGCTTTTGGGGACTTCAAGCGTACGAGCAGTACTTC
TRBV6-6	-	-	TRBJ2-1	13	CASSQVGSTEQFF	TGTGCCAGCTCCCAAGTCGGGAGTACGGAGCAGTTCTTC
TRBV20-1	-	-	TRBJ1-5	11	CSASSGKPQHF	TGCAGTGCTAGTTCGGGAAAGCCCCAGCATTTT
TRBV12-3/TRBV12-4	-	TRBD2	TRBJ2-1	16	CASSKGLAGSYNEQFF	TGTGCCAGCAGCAAGGGACTAGCGGGTTCCTACAATGAGCAGTTCTTC
TRBV5-1	-	TRBD1	TRBJ1-4	14	CASRAGTGPEKLFF	TGCGCCAGCAGGGCCGGGACAGGGCCTGAAAAACTGTTTTTT
TRBV10-3	-	TRBD1	TRBJ2-2	15	CAIRQTGDMTGELFF	TGTGCCATCAGACAGACAGGGGATATGACCGGGGAGCTGTTTTTT
TRBV7-3	-	-	TRBJ1-6	13	CASSLMTDSPLHF	TGTGCCAGCAGCTTAATGACGGATTCACCCCTCCACTTT
TRBV12-3/TRBV12-4	few	-	TRBJ1-6	12	CASRGYNSPLHF	TGTGCCAGCCGTGGCTATAATTCACCCCTCCACTTT
TRBV19	few	TRBD2	TRBJ2-2	19	CASSINLPGLAGDTGELFF	TGTGCCAGTAGTATAAATCTCCCGGGACTAGCGGGAGATACCGGGGAGCTGTTTTTT
TRBV5-5	-	-	TRBJ2-3	13	CASTEGRVDTQYF	TGTGCCAGCACCGAGGGCCGGGTAGATACGCAGTATTTT
TRBV18	-	TRBD1	TRBJ2-6	17	CASSTGTGVTGANVLTF	TGTGCCAGCTCCACCGGGACAGGTGTAACTGGGGCCAACGTCCTGACTTTC
TRBV5-1	-	-	TRBJ2-1	13	CASSLRPAGEQFF	TGCGCCAGCAGCTTGCGGCCAGCGGGTGAGCAGTTCTTC
TRBV7-6	-	-	TRBJ1-6	13	CASRGTENSPLHF	TGTGCCAGCAGAGGGACTGAAAATTCACCCCTCCACTTT
TRBV12-3/TRBV12-4	-	-	TRBJ1-4	15	CASSLGPTVGEKLFF	TGTGCCAGCAGTTTAGGACCGACGGTCGGCGAAAAACTGTTTTTT
TRBV6-5	few	-	TRBJ1-4	12	CASSSSGGRLFF	TGTGCCAGCAGTTCGTCGGGGGGAAGGCTGTTTTTT
TRBV21-1	-	-	TRBJ1-1	10	CARQGTEAFF	TGTGCCAGACAGGGAACTGAAGCTTTCTTT
TRBV7-9	-	-	TRBJ1-1	13	CASSAGEQMKAFF	TGTGCCAGCAGCGCCGGGGAGCAAATGAAAGCTTTCTTT
TRBV4-2	-	-	TRBJ2-2	15	CASSQEAARSGELFF	TGTGCCAGCAGCCAAGAAGCGGCGAGGAGCGGGGAGCTGTTTTTT
TRBV5-1	-	-	TRBJ2-4	11	CASSFDAIWHF	TGCGCCAGCAGCTTCGACGCCATTTGGCACTTC
TRBV28	-	-	TRBJ2-2	19	CASSPPPGGQVPNTGELFF	TGTGCCAGCAGTCCCCCCCCCGGAGGGCAGGTTCCGAACACCGGGGAGCTGTTTTTT
TRBV7-2	-	TRBD1	TRBJ1-6	15	CASSLETGRNSPLHF	TGTGCCAGCAGCTTAGAGACAGGGCGTAATTCACCCCTCCACTTT
TRBV29-1	few	-	TRBJ1-2	14	CSVLDAKGGNGYTF	TGCAGCGTTCTTGACGCAAAGGGGGGCAATGGCTACACCTTC
TRBV19	-	-	TRBJ2-7	13	CASSIEGGYEQYF	TGTGCCAGTAGTATCGAGGGTGGCTACGAGCAGTACTTC
TRBV12-3/TRBV12-4	few	TRBD1	TRBJ2-7	15	CASSLTGTGVYEQYF	TGTGCCAGCAGTTTGACCGGGACAGGGGTCTACGAGCAGTACTTC
TRBV14	-	-	TRBJ1-1	14	CASSQAGVNTEAFF	TGTGCCAGCAGCCAGGCCGGTGTTAACACTGAAGCTTTCTTT
TRBV6-1	-	-	TRBJ2-3	13	CASSDHGKDTQYF	TGTGCCAGCAGTGACCACGGGAAAGATACGCAGTATTTT
TRBV29-1	few	TRBD1	TRBJ1-2	15	CSVDATGAALYGYTF	TGCAGCGTTGACGCGACAGGGGCGGCCTTGTATGGCTACACCTTC
TRBV7-2	few	-	TRBJ2-5	15	CASSLVTVQVETQYF	TGTGCCAGCAGCTTAGTAACAGTACAGGTGGAGACCCAGTACTTC
TRBV7-3	few	-	TRBJ2-5	13	CASSLSREKTQYF	TGTGCCAGCAGCTTAAGCCGCGAGAAGACCCAGTACTTC
TRBV6-5	few	-	TRBJ1-1	15	CASSYFSRGRTEAFF	TGTGCCAGCAGTTACTTCTCCCGGGGACGAACTGAAGCTTTCTTT
TRBV10-3	few	-	TRBJ2-7	14	CATLNEGTSSLLYF	TGTGCCACCTTGAATGAAGGGACAAGTTCCCTCCTGTACTTC
TRBV20-1	few	TRBD2	TRBJ2-2	15	CSAVMTSGLVGELFF	TGCAGTGCCGTGATGACTAGCGGTTTGGTGGGGGAGCTGTTTTTT
TRBV12-3/TRBV12-4	few	TRBD1	TRBJ1-1	14	CASRLGTGGTEAFF	TGTGCCAGCAGGCTGGGGACAGGGGGCACTGAAGCTTTCTTT
TRBV11-3	-	TRBD1	TRBJ2-1	14	CASSTGQGRYEQFF	TGTGCCAGCAGCACCGGACAGGGACGGTATGAGCAGTTCTTC
TRBV7-7	many	-	TRBJ2-1	16	CASSLAGGSGYNEQFF	TGTGCCAGCAGCTTAGCGGGGGGTAGCGGCTACAATGAGCAGTTCTTC
TRBV7-2	many	TRBD1	TRBJ1-1	16	CASSLVGQYQNTEAFF	TGTGCCAGCAGCTTAGTGGGACAGTACCAGAACACTGAAGCTTTCTTT
TRBV5-1	-	TRBD2	TRBJ2-5	15	CASSRGTSRAETQYF	TGCGCCAGCAGTCGCGGGACTAGCCGAGCGGAGACCCAGTACTTC
TRBV20-1	-	-	TRBJ1-6	15	CSASIRGLVNSPLHF	TGCAGTGCTAGCATACGTGGGCTGGTTAATTCACCCCTCCACTTT
TRBV20-1	-	TRBD2	TRBJ2-3	15	CSARPGTSGRDTQYF	TGCAGTGCTAGACCCGGGACTAGCGGGAGAGATACGCAGTATTTT
TRBV29-1	few	TRBD2	TRBJ2-3	16	CSVEGRASGDTDTQYF	TGCAGCGTTGAGGGGAGGGCTAGCGGGGACACAGATACGCAGTATTTT
TRBV18	few	-	TRBJ2-5	14	CASSPPNSPKTQYF	TGTGCCAGCTCACCACCGAATAGCCCGAAGACCCAGTACTTC
TRBV4-3	-	TRBD1	TRBJ2-3	14	CASSQDRDRDTQYF	TGCGCCAGCAGCCAAGACCGGGACAGAGATACGCAGTATTTT
TRBV29-1	many	-	TRBJ2-1	13	CSVDGRNYNEQFF	TGCAGCGTTGACGGCCGAAACTACAATGAGCAGTTCTTC
TRBV12-3/TRBV12-4	few	-	TRBJ2-7	13	CASSRTVSYEQYF	TGTGCCAGCAGCCGGACCGTCTCCTACGAGCAGTACTTC
TRBV5-5	-	TRBD1	TRBJ2-5	16	CASSLVGQGGQETQYF	TGTGCCAGCAGCTTGGTGGGACAGGGAGGTCAGGAGACCCAGTACTTC
TRBV6-1	few	-	TRBJ2-2	13	CATRGSRAGELFF	TGTGCCACCCGGGGGAGTAGGGCCGGGGAGCTGTTTTTT
TRBV20-1	few	-	TRBJ2-2	11	CSARRSGELFF	TGCAGTGCTAGACGGTCCGGGGAGCTGTTTTTT
TRBV18	-	TRBD1	TRBJ2-3	15	CASSPTGTGSDTQYF	TGTGCCAGCTCACCAACCGGGACAGGGTCGGATACGCAGTATTTT
TRBV7-2	few	TRBD2	TRBJ2-1	15	CASSSLAGEYNEQFF	TGTGCCAGCAGCTCACTAGCGGGAGAATACAATGAGCAGTTCTTC